This is a list of T cell receptor beta chains from one sample in a study of shared clonotypes between healthy human individuals. Sequenced by immunoSEQ multiplex PCR; TCRdb stores in-frame clones only, minus some. The sample includes approximately 2,000,000 clones, about 93% of them seen just once. Specimen: naive CD8+ T cells from PBMCs. These TCRs come from a man aged 18 to 29 in good health. Some clones in this sample may be carry-over from other donors' samples. Both conserved end residues are part of each CDR3. Each record gives: CDR3 DNA, CDR3 protein, V gene, J gene, D gene, clone size. The D gene is left open where the match is weak. Some rows have no size entry. The others give once, few or many, or a class for an expanded clone.

CDR3 DNA: TGCGCCAGCAGCCAGCCCGTAGCGGGAGGTAGGGAGCAGTACTTC
CDR3 protein: CASSQPVAGGREQYF
V gene: TRBV5-1
J gene: TRBJ2-7
D gene: TRBD2
clone size: -

CDR3 DNA: TGTGCCACCACGGACCAATACGAGCAGTACTTC
CDR3 protein: CATTDQYEQYF
V gene: TRBV6-1
J gene: TRBJ2-7
D gene: -
clone size: -

CDR3 DNA: TGTGCCAGCAGTCCCACCGGGAGCTACGCCTCCTACGAGCAGTACTTC
CDR3 protein: CASSPTGSYASYEQYF
V gene: TRBV9
J gene: TRBJ2-7
D gene: -
clone size: -

CDR3 DNA: TGTGCCAGCAGCTTAGAAATGACAGGGATGGGCTATGGCTACACCTTC
CDR3 protein: CASSLEMTGMGYGYTF
V gene: TRBV28
J gene: TRBJ1-2
D gene: TRBD1
clone size: -

CDR3 DNA: TGCGCCAGCAGCTTTGTTGTGGGGACAAGTATCTACGAGCAGTACTTC
CDR3 protein: CASSFVVGTSIYEQYF
V gene: TRBV5-1
J gene: TRBJ2-7
D gene: -
clone size: -

CDR3 DNA: TGCGCCAGCAGAGGACTAGCGAAATCCTACAATGAGCAGTTCTTC
CDR3 protein: CASRGLAKSYNEQFF
V gene: TRBV4-1
J gene: TRBJ2-1
D gene: TRBD2
clone size: -

CDR3 DNA: TGTGCCAGCAGTAAAAAGGGCCAACCCACAGATACGCAGTATTTT
CDR3 protein: CASSKKGQPTDTQYF
V gene: TRBV2
J gene: TRBJ2-3
D gene: -
clone size: -

CDR3 DNA: TGCGCCAGCACTGGGGAGACGGGACTAGGCTCCTACGAGCAGTACTTC
CDR3 protein: CASTGETGLGSYEQYF
V gene: TRBV4-1
J gene: TRBJ2-7
D gene: TRBD2
clone size: -

CDR3 DNA: TGTGCCATCAGTGACCCCGTTATCGGTCGGGGCACCGGGGAGCTGTTTTTT
CDR3 protein: CAISDPVIGRGTGELFF
V gene: TRBV10-3
J gene: TRBJ2-2
D gene: -
clone size: -

CDR3 DNA: TGTGCCAGCAGCTTGCTGACCGTTTCTAGCACAGATACGCAGTATTTT
CDR3 protein: CASSLLTVSSTDTQYF
V gene: TRBV7-9
J gene: TRBJ2-3
D gene: -
clone size: -

CDR3 DNA: TGTGCCAGCAGCACCCATGTTACCTACGAGCAGTACTTC
CDR3 protein: CASSTHVTYEQYF
V gene: TRBV5-6
J gene: TRBJ2-7
D gene: -
clone size: -

CDR3 DNA: TGTGCCAGCAGTTTGTCTTTCGCCTACGAGCAGTACTTC
CDR3 protein: CASSLSFAYEQYF
V gene: TRBV27
J gene: TRBJ2-7
D gene: -
clone size: -

CDR3 DNA: TGCGCCAGCAGCCATGGTCTAGCGGGAGGGTACGAGCAGTACTTC
CDR3 protein: CASSHGLAGGYEQYF
V gene: TRBV4-1
J gene: TRBJ2-7
D gene: TRBD2
clone size: -

CDR3 DNA: TGCAGCGTTGGAGGACTAGCGCTGTCCTACAATGAGCAGTTCTTC
CDR3 protein: CSVGGLALSYNEQFF
V gene: TRBV29-1
J gene: TRBJ2-1
D gene: TRBD2
clone size: -

CDR3 DNA: TGTGCCAGCAGCCGATCAGGGAGCGAGCAGTACTTC
CDR3 protein: CASSRSGSEQYF
V gene: TRBV7-9
J gene: TRBJ2-7
D gene: -
clone size: once

CDR3 DNA: TGTGCCAGCAGCCACATCCCGGGACAGGGGACAGCAGAGCAGTTCTTC
CDR3 protein: CASSHIPGQGTAEQFF
V gene: TRBV14
J gene: TRBJ2-1
D gene: TRBD1
clone size: -

CDR3 DNA: TGCGCCAGCAGCTTCCCACCGGGACTAGGTAACTACGAGCAGTACTTC
CDR3 protein: CASSFPPGLGNYEQYF
V gene: TRBV5-1
J gene: TRBJ2-7
D gene: TRBD2
clone size: -

CDR3 DNA: TGTGCCAGCAGCGCAACAGGGGGCCAAATCTACGAGCAGTACTTC
CDR3 protein: CASSATGGQIYEQYF
V gene: TRBV9
J gene: TRBJ2-7
D gene: TRBD1
clone size: -

CDR3 DNA: TGTGCCAGCAGCGGCAGGGGTTGGGTCGAGCAGTACTTC
CDR3 protein: CASSGRGWVEQYF
V gene: TRBV7-9
J gene: TRBJ2-7
D gene: -
clone size: -

CDR3 DNA: TGTGCCAGCAGCTCCACGAGGACAGGGGGTGGCTACACCTTC
CDR3 protein: CASSSTRTGGGYTF
V gene: TRBV5-4
J gene: TRBJ1-2
D gene: TRBD1
clone size: -

CDR3 DNA: TGTGCCAGCAGTTACCGTCTAGCGGGAGTTTCATATGAGCAGTTCTTC
CDR3 protein: CASSYRLAGVSYEQFF
V gene: TRBV6-6
J gene: TRBJ2-1
D gene: TRBD2
clone size: -

CDR3 DNA: TGCGCCAGCAGTTTTGGCCCACAGGGGGCTTGGGAGACCCAGTACTTC
CDR3 protein: CASSFGPQGAWETQYF
V gene: TRBV5-1
J gene: TRBJ2-5
D gene: TRBD1
clone size: -

CDR3 DNA: TGTGCCAGTAGTATACAGAGCTCCTACGAGCAGTACTTC
CDR3 protein: CASSIQSSYEQYF
V gene: TRBV19
J gene: TRBJ2-7
D gene: -
clone size: -

CDR3 DNA: TGTGCCAGCAGCCCATGGGGGGGGTTATCGAACACTGAAGCTTTCTTT
CDR3 protein: CASSPWGGLSNTEAFF
V gene: TRBV11-2
J gene: TRBJ1-1
D gene: -
clone size: -

CDR3 DNA: TGTGCCAGCAGCTTCCCGGGGCGCAGGAACACTGAAGCTTTCTTT
CDR3 protein: CASSFPGRRNTEAFF
V gene: TRBV7-9
J gene: TRBJ1-1
D gene: -
clone size: -

CDR3 DNA: TGTGCCACGGGAAGGGTCCATAATGAGCAGTTCTTC
CDR3 protein: CATGRVHNEQFF
V gene: TRBV19
J gene: TRBJ2-1
D gene: -
clone size: -

CDR3 DNA: TGTGCCAGCAGCCAATCGAAACCCGGGACTAGCGGTTACAATGAGCAGTTCTTC
CDR3 protein: CASSQSKPGTSGYNEQFF
V gene: TRBV7-9
J gene: TRBJ2-1
D gene: TRBD2
clone size: -

CDR3 DNA: TGTGCCAGCGTGGTGGGTCGTACCTACGAGCAGTACTTC
CDR3 protein: CASVVGRTYEQYF
V gene: TRBV2
J gene: TRBJ2-7
D gene: -
clone size: -

CDR3 DNA: TGTGCCAGCAGCTCCCGGGACAGGGTCGACGAGCAGTACTTC
CDR3 protein: CASSSRDRVDEQYF
V gene: TRBV9
J gene: TRBJ2-7
D gene: TRBD1
clone size: -

CDR3 DNA: TGTGCCAGCGCAAGGATGGGGGTAGGGACTGAAGCTTTCTTT
CDR3 protein: CASARMGVGTEAFF
V gene: TRBV6-5
J gene: TRBJ1-1
D gene: -
clone size: -

CDR3 DNA: TGTGCCAGTAGTATCGTCGGAGACAATGAGCAGTTCTTC
CDR3 protein: CASSIVGDNEQFF
V gene: TRBV19
J gene: TRBJ2-1
D gene: -
clone size: -

CDR3 DNA: TGTGCCAGCAGTTATCTGGGGAATCTGAACACCGGGGAGCTGTTTTTT
CDR3 protein: CASSYLGNLNTGELFF
V gene: TRBV6-6
J gene: TRBJ2-2
D gene: -
clone size: -

CDR3 DNA: TGTGCCAGCAGCAGTCGGACAAGATATCAGCCCCAGCATTTT
CDR3 protein: CASSSRTRYQPQHF
V gene: TRBV28
J gene: TRBJ1-5
D gene: -
clone size: once

CDR3 DNA: TGCGCCAGCAGCACAAACAGGGGGGCATACGAGCAGTACTTC
CDR3 protein: CASSTNRGAYEQYF
V gene: TRBV4-1
J gene: TRBJ2-7
D gene: TRBD1
clone size: -

CDR3 DNA: TGCGCCAGCAGCCAAGTAGCCAAAGACAGGGGCAGAGGTTACGAGCAGTACTTC
CDR3 protein: CASSQVAKDRGRGYEQYF
V gene: TRBV4-1
J gene: TRBJ2-7
D gene: TRBD1
clone size: -

CDR3 DNA: TGTGCCAGCAGCCAAAACCTAGGAATCAATGAGCAGTTCTTC
CDR3 protein: CASSQNLGINEQFF
V gene: TRBV4-2
J gene: TRBJ2-1
D gene: -
clone size: -

CDR3 DNA: TGTGCCAGCAGCTTGGGGAGGACCTACGAGCAGTACTTC
CDR3 protein: CASSLGRTYEQYF
V gene: TRBV5-5
J gene: TRBJ2-7
D gene: -
clone size: -